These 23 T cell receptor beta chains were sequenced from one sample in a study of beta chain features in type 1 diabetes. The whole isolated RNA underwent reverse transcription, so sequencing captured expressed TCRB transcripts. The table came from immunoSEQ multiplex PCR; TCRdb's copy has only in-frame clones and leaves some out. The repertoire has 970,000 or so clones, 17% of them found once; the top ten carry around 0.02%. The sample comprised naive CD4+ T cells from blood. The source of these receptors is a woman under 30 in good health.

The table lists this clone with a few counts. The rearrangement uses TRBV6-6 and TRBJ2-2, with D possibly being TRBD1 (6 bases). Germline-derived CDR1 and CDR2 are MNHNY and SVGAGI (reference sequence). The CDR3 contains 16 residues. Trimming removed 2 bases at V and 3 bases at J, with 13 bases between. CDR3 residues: CASSYRGGLDTGELFF. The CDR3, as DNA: TGTGCCAGCAGTTACCGAGGGGGATTGGACACCGGGGAGCTGTTTTTT.

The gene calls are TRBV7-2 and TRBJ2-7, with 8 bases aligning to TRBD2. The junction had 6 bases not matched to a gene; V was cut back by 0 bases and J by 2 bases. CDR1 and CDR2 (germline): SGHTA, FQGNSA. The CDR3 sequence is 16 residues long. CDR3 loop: CASSLAGGGLPYEQYF. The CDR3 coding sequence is TGTGCCAGCAGCTTAGCTGGCGGGGGGTTGCCCTACGAGCAGTACTTC.

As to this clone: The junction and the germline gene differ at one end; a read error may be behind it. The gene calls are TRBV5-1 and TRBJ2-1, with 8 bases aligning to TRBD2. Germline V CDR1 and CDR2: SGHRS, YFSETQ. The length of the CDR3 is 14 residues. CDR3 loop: CASSLGTRGFEQFF. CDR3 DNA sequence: TGCGCCAGCAGTTTGGGGACTAGAGGATTTGAGCAGTTCTTC.

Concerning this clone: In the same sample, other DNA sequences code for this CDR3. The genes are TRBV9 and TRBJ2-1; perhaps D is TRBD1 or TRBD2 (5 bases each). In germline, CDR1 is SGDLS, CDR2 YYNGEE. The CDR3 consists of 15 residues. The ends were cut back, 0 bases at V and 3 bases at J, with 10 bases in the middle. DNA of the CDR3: TGTGCCAGCAGCGTAGGGGTTGGGGGCTACAATGAGCAGTTCTTC. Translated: CASSVGVGGYNEQFF.

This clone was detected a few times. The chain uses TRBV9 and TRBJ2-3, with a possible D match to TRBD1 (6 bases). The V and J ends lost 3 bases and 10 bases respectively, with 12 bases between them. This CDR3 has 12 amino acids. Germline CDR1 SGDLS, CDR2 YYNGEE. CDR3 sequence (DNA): TGTGCCAGCAGCGCGTCCGGGACATCGCAGTATTTT. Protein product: CASSASGTSQYF. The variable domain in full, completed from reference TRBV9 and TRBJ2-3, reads DSGVTQTPKHLITATGQRVTLRCSPRSGDLSVYWYQQSLDQGLQFLIQYYNGEERAKGNILERFSAQQFPDLHSELNLSSLELGDSALYFCASSASGTSQYFGPGTRLTVL.

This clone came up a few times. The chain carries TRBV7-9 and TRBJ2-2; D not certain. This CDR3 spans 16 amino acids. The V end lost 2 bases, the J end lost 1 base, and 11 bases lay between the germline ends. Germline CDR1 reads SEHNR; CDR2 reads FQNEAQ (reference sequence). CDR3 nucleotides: TGTGCCAGCAGCTTAATTCGGGCCCAGAACACCGGGGAGCTGTTTTTT. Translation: CASSLIRAQNTGELFF.

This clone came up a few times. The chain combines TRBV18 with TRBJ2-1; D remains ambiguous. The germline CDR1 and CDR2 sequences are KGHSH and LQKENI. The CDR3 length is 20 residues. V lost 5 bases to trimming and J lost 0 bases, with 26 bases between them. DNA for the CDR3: TGTGCCAGCTCAAATAAGTCGCGGCCCCTAACGAAGAGCTCCTACAATGAGCAGTTCTTC. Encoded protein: CASSNKSRPLTKSSYNEQFF.

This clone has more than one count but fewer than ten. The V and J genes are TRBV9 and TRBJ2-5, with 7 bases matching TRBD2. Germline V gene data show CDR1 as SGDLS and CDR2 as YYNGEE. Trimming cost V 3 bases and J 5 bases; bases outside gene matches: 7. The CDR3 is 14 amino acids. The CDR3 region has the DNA TGTGCCAGCAGCGCCAGAGCCGGGAGGGAGACCCAGTACTTC. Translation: CASSARAGRETQYF.

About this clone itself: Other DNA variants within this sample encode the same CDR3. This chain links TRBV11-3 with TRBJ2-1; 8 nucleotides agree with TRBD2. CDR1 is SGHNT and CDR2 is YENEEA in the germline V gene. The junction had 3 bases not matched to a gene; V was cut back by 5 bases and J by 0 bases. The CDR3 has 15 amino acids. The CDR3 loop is CASSTSGSSYNEQFF. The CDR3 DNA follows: TGTGCCAGCAGCACAAGCGGGAGCTCCTACAATGAGCAGTTCTTC. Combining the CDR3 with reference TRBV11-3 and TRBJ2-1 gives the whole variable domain EAGVVQSPRYKIIEKKQPVAFWCNPISGHNTLYWYLQNLGQGPELLIRYENEEAVDDSQLPKDRFSAERLKGVDSTLKIQPAELGDSAVYLCASSTSGSSYNEQFFGPGTRLTVL.

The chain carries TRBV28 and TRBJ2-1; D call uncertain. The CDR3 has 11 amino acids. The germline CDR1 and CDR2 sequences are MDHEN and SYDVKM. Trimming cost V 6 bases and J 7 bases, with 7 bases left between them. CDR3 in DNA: TGTGCCAGCAGCTACATTAATGAGCAGTTCTTC. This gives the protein CASSYINEQFF.

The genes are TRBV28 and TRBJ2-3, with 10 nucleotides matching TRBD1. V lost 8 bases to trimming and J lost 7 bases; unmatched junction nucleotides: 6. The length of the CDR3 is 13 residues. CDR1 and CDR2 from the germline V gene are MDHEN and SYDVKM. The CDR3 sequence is CASGRQGANTQYF. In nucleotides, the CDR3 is TGTGCCAGCGGTCGACAGGGGGCGAATACGCAGTATTTT.

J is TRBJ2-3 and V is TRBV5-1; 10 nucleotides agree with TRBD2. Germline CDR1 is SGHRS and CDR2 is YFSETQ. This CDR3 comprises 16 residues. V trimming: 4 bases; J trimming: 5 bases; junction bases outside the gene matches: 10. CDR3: CASSRGTSVWVDTQYF. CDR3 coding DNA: TGCGCCAGCAGCCGTGGGACTAGCGTCTGGGTAGATACGCAGTATTTT.

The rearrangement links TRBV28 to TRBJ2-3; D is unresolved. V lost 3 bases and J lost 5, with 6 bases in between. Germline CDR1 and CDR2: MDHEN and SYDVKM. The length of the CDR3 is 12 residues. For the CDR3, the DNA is TGTGCCAGCAGTTTGAAGGGAGATACGCAGTATTTT. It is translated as CASSLKGDTQYF.

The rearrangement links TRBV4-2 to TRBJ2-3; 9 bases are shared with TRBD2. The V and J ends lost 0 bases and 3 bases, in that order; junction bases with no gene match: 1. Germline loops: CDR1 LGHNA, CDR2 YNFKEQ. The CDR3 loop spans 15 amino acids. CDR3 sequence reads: CASSQDGLATDTQYF. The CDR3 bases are TGTGCCAGCAGCCAAGATGGACTAGCGACAGATACGCAGTATTTT.

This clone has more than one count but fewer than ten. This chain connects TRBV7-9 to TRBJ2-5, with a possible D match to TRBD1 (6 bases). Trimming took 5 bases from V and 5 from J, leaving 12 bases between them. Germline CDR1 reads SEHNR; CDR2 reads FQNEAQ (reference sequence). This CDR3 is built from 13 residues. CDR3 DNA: TGTGCCAGCAGCCGTACTAGGGGGGAGACCCAGTACTTC. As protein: CASSRTRGETQYF.

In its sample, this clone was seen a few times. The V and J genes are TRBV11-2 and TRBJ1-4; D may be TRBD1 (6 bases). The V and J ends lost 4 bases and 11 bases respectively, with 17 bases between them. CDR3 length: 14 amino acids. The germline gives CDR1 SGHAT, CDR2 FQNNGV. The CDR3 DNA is TGTGCCAGCAGCTCTGAGTACGGGGGCGGGAAACTGTTTTTT. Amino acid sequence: CASSSEYGGGKLFF.

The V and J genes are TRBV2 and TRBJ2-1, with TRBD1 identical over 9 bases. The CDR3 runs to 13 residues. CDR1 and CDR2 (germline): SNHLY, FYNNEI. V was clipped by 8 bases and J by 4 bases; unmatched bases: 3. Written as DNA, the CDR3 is TGTGCCAGCGCGGGACAGGGATACAATGAGCAGTTCTTC. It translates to CASAGQGYNEQFF.

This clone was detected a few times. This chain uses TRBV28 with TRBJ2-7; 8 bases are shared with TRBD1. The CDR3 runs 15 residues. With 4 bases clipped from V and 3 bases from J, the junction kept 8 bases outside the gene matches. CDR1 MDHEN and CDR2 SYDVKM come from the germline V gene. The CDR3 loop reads CASSSGQGWGYEQYF. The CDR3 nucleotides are TGTGCCAGCAGTTCCGGACAGGGTTGGGGCTACGAGCAGTACTTC.

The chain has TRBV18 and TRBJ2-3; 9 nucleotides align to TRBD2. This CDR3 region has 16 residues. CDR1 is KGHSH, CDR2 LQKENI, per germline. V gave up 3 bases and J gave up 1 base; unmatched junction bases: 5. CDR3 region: CASSPVAGVGTDTQYF. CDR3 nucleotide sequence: TGTGCCAGCTCACCGGTAGCGGGAGTAGGCACAGATACGCAGTATTTT.

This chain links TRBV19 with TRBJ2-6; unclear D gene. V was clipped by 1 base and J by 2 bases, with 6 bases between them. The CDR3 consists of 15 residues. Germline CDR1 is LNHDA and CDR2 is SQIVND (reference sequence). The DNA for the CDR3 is TGTGCCAGTAGTATAGCCGAGACTGGGGCCAACGTCCTGACTTTC. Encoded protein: CASSIAETGANVLTF.

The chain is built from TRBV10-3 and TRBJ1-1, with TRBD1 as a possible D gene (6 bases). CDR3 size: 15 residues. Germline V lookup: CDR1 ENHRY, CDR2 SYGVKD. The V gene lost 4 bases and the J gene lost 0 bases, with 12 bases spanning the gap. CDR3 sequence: CAISALQGLNTEAFF. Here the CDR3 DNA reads TGTGCCATCAGTGCTCTACAGGGTTTGAACACTGAAGCTTTCTTT.

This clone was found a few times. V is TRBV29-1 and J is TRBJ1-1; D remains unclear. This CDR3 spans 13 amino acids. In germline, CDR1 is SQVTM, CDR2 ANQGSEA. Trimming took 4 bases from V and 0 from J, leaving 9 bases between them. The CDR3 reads CSVGLGMNTEAFF. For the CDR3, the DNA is TGCAGCGTTGGTCTGGGAATGAACACTGAAGCTTTCTTT. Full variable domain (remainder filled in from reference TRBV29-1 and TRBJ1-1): SAVISQKPSRDICQRGTSLTIQCQVDSQVTMMFWYRQQPGQSLTLIATANQGSEATYESGFVIDKFPISRPNLTFSTLTVSNMSPEDSSIYLCSVGLGMNTEAFFGQGTRLTVV.

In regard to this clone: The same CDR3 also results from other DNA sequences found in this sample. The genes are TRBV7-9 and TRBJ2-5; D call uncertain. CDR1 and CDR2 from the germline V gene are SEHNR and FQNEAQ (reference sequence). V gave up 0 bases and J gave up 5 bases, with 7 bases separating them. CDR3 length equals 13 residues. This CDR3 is CASSLAGRETQYF. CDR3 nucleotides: TGTGCCAGCAGCTTAGCGGGTCGGGAGACCCAGTACTTC. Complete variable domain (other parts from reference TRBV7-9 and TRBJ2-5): DTGVSQNPRHKITKRGQNVTFRCDPISEHNRLYWYRQTLGQGPEFLTYFQNEAQLEKSRLLSDRFSAERPKGSFSTLEIQRTEQGDSAMYLCASSLAGRETQYFGPGTRLLVL.